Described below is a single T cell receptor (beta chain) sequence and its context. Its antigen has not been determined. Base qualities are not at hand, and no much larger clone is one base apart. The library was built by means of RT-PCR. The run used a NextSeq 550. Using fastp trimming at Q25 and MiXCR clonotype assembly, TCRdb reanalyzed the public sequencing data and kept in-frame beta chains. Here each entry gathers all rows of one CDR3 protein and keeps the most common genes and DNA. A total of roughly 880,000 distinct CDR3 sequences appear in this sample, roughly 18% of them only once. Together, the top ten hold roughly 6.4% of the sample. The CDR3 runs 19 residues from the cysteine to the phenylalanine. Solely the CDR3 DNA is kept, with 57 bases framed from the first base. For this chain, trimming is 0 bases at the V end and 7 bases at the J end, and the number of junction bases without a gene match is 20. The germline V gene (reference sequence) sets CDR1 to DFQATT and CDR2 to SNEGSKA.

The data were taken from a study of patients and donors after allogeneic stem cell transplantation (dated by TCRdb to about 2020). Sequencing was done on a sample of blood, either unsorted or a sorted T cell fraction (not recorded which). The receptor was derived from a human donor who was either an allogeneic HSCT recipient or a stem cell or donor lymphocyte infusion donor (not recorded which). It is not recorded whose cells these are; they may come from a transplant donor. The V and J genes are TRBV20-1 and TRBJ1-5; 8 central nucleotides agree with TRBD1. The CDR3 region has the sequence CSARDAWGIETGTGQPQHF. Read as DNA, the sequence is TGCAGTGCTAGAGATGCGTGGGGGATTGAGACAGGGACAGGACAGCCCCAGCATTTT.